Described below is a single T cell receptor beta chain sequence and its context. Its antigen is not yet known. Base-call qualities are not available, and no considerably larger clone is one nucleotide away. The entry originates in a study of early stage breast cancer tumors (dated by TCRdb to 2015 to 2018). About the study as a whole: Of the 16 invasive breast tumors, approximately 11 were found to be estrogen receptor-positive, progesterone receptor-positive and HER2-negative. Of the roughly 12 ER+/PR+/HER2- tumors, eight were classified as invasive ductal carcinomas and four as invasive lobular carcinomas. Across all samples, 2 million to 3 million templates representing approximately 1.2 million unique clonotypes were detected. On average, each sample got around 10-fold read coverage. General conclusions and limits of the study: Enriched TCRB sequences shared across patients were mostly commonly generated sequences, unlikely to play an important role in the tumor microenvironment. Because the cohort was small, analysis by tumor subtype was not possible. Repertoires from blood resembled normal breast more closely than tumor, and using blood as a reference for each tissue separated tumor from normal in 14 of 16 patients. Chain pairing and functional markers such as CD4, CD8 and FOXP3 were not captured by bulk genomic DNA sequencing of unsorted cells. Tumors showed about 2.3-fold higher T cell density and higher clonality than adjacent normal breast tissue.

Two independent genomic DNA replicates were amplified for each sample, with roughly 0.5 ug used for blood and approximately 1.5 ug for tumor or normal breast. Following the manufacturer's instructions, the ImmunoSeq Intro kit was used to carry out TCRB sequencing on genomic DNA. For absolute quantification, the roughly 28-cycle multiplex PCR included proprietary primers along with spike-in control sequences. Single-end 150-bp reads were used to sequence an 87-bp fragment spanning the CDR3 and the flanking V and J genes. Seven samples, each with two replicates, were multiplexed per lane of an Illumina MiSeq using version 3.0 chemistry. From the authors' description of their analysis: Raw data were processed by the vendor's proprietary pipeline, with both replicates merged into one result per sample. A clonotype was defined as productive rearrangements that share the same V-gene family, CDR3 amino acid sequence and J-gene segment. Clonality was computed as 1 minus the normalized Shannon entropy (Pielou evenness) of TCRB abundances. T cell density was estimated by dividing total templates by the number of input cells inferred from the DNA input amount. Recon was used with default parameters to estimate total repertoire diversity and clonality. A clonotype counted as tumor-enriched if its abundance in tumor exceeded 0.1% and was at least 32-fold higher than its abundance in normal breast. TCRdb limited this immuneACCESS table to in-frame rearrangements with V and J called. A share of clones is missing; checked studies link under half to unresolved V genes, and the rest is unexplained. From that table come the V and J calls and clone size; the DNA was used to work out D and trimming. In all, the sample holds about 69,000 clones, and about 85% of those were seen once. Of the sample, approximately 4.5% is held by the ten largest clones.

V is clipped by 4 bases and J by 7 bases, and the sequence between their germline boundaries is 6 bases long. The CDR3 contains 11 residues, cysteine and phenylalanine counted. The entry retains the CDR3 DNA only, 33 bases that are in frame from base 1. CDR1 and CDR2 (SGHRS, YFSETQ) derive from the germline V gene. The study profiled bulk TCR beta-chain repertoires in matched peripheral blood, tumor and adjacent normal breast tissue taken from roughly 17 patients with early-stage breast cancer. Before surgery, whole blood (roughly 5-11 mL) was collected into EDTA tubes and processed within 2 hours. Ficoll-Paque centrifugation in SepMate-50 tubes was used to isolate peripheral blood mononuclear cells. PBMCs were cryopreserved in aliquots of roughly 1.9 to 4 million cells in 90% FBS with roughly 10% DMSO and kept in liquid nitrogen. The Qiagen AllPrep DNA/RNA Mini kit was used to extract genomic DNA.

Source material: blood. The clonotype originates from a person aged 40 to 49 with breast cancer. The rearrangement joined TRBV5-1 to TRBJ2-1; the D gene lacks a confident call. CDR3 region: CASSTTNEQFF. The nucleotide sequence reads TGCGCCAGCAGCACAACGAATGAGCAGTTCTTC.